What follows describes a single T cell receptor (beta chain). It lacks a known antigen. No base quality information exists; no much larger clone differs at one position. Based on the germline V gene, the CDR1 and CDR2 sequences are LGHNT and FRNRAP. Ends trimmed: V by 3 bases, J by 1 base; bases unmatched to a gene: 5. The CDR3 runs 16 amino acids, cysteine and phenylalanine included. CDR3 DNA only is kept here, 48 bases in frame from base 1. The data originate from a study of T cell responses to AZD1222 COVID-19 vaccine (dated by TCRdb to the early 2020s). Notes on the research overall: A total of about 250 trial participants underwent TCR sequencing, of whom around 210 had received two doses of AZD1222 and some 25 had received two doses of the MenACWY control vaccine. Trial participants were enrolled by age into subgroups of 18-55, 56-69 and 70-plus years, and roughly 160, 29 and 62 TCR-sequenced participants, respectively, were included in these subgroups.

The investigation overall reported the following: Vaccine-associated CD4 TCRs spanned the whole spike protein, with dominant responses in regions 160-218 and 743-854. Conclusions about previously exposed vaccinees were limited because only a handful of AZD1222 recipients were SARS-CoV-2 seropositive at baseline. After two AZD1222 doses, spike-specific TCR breadth and depth were significantly higher than at day 0 and than in MenACWY recipients. No day 14 peak-response samples were available, so repertoires were characterized only after the peak T cell response. In the small 56-69-year group, the increase in depth fell short of significance, most likely because of low power. Participants were mostly white British, with more females than males. The authors suggested clonal diversity may have been underestimated. Epitopes outside the regions mutated in the B.1.351 and B.1.1.7 variants were reportedly recognized by nearly half of the unique spike-specific TCRs.

Read against the paper, the sample's time point label means: about 28 days (+/-7) after the second vaccine dose. AZD1222 recipients given second doses at about 4 weeks or at about 12 weeks were pooled, since spike-specific TCR depth and breadth were not found to differ between the two schedules. Vaccinee samples came from UK trials COV001 and COV002, including a single-blind randomized controlled phase 2/3 trial of AZD1222 (ChAdOx1 nCoV-19) in healthy adults. For TCRbeta chain sequencing, PBMC samples were collected from trial participants at day 0 and at day 28 after the second dose. The CDR3 regions of human TCRbeta chains were analyzed by immunosequencing. Regarding the original processing steps: TCRs in the repertoires were matched against a reference library of SARS-CoV-2-specific TCRs that had been generated with the MIRA antigen-specificity platform. Breadth meant the fraction of unique TCRs that were SARS-CoV-2-associated, whereas depth meant the fraction of total T cells that were SARS-CoV-2-associated. Each spike-specific TCR was assigned to its reactive spike region and to a CD4 or CD8 class using the MIRA data. Log10-transformed breadth and depth values were compared by one-way ANOVA with Sidak's multiple comparisons tests. TCRdb obtained this table from immuneACCESS and retained in-frame rearrangements with V and J assigned. These tables miss some clones; where compared with another copy, unresolved V genes account for less than half of the shortfall, and the remainder is unexplained. Clone size and V and J calls were adopted from that table, with D and trimming inferred from the DNA. This sample lists about 170,000 clones; approximately 88% were detected once. The ten top clones hold roughly 0.98% of the sample.

This sequence originates from an adult who received the AZD1222 COVID-19 vaccine. Recombination connected TRBV12-5 to TRBJ2-3; 9 of the junction bases match TRBD2. The sample was peripheral blood, taken 28 days after the second AZD1222 dose. The nucleotides are TGTGCTAGTGGTTTTTTAGCGGGGGCCCGCACAGATACGCAGTATTTT. It translates to CASGFLAGARTDTQYF. When the CDR3 is completed using the reference TRBV12-5 and TRBJ2-3 genes on either side, the full variable domain is DARVTQTPRHKVTEMGQEVTMRCQPILGHNTVFWYRQTMMQGLELLAYFRNRAPLDDSGMPKDRFSAEMPDATLATLKIQPSEPRDSAVYFCASGFLAGARTDTQYFGPGTRLTVL.